One sample yielded the 30 T cell receptor beta chains listed below, sequenced in a study of lymphopenia after photon versus proton radiotherapy. Generated by immunoSEQ multiplex PCR, the TCRdb table keeps only in-frame clones and is missing some. This sample has around 53,000 clones; approximately 82% occur once, and the top ten carry less than 30%. The material was peripheral blood, obtained from a patient treated with photon-based radiotherapy. All receptors derive from a man aged 45-60 years with gastric cancer.

The chain combines TRBV6-4 with TRBJ1-2, with a tentative D call TRBD1 (5 bases). V was pared by 2 bases and J by 7 bases, with 17 bases between. CDR1 is MRHNA, CDR2 SNTAGT, per germline. This CDR3 has 15 amino acids. The CDR3 is CASSDRPGQMGGYTF. DNA of the CDR3: TGTGCCAGCAGTGACAGGCCAGGGCAAATGGGTGGCTACACCTTC.

CDR3 sequence reads: CASSEEQGANYGYTF. The CDR3 DNA reads TGTGCCAGCAGTGAAGAGCAGGGGGCAAACTATGGCTACACCTTC. The chain uses TRBV2 and TRBJ1-2; 8 bases map to TRBD1. The CDR3 sequence is 15 residues long. V lost 1 base to trimming and J lost 2 bases; unmatched junction nucleotides: 3. Per the germline V gene, CDR1 is SNHLY and CDR2 is FYNNEI.

The V gene is TRBV10-3, the J gene TRBJ1-5; D is ambiguous. The germline V gene encodes CDR1 ENHRY and CDR2 SYGVKD. This CDR3 contains 13 residues. Trimming removed 10 bases from V and 3 bases from J, with 13 bases in between. The CDR3 loop reads CATRAGNNQPQHF. CDR3 nucleotide sequence: TGTGCCACGCGGGCCGGAAACAATCAGCCCCAGCATTTT.

The rearrangement links TRBV25-1 to TRBJ2-2, with D unclear. The germline V and J ends were trimmed by 3 bases and 2 bases, with 10 bases remaining between them. Germline V lookup: CDR1 MGHDK, CDR2 SYGVNS. The CDR3 runs to 15 residues. CDR3 nucleotide sequence: TGTGCCAGCAGTGACCCCGCAGGCAACACCGGGGAGCTGTTTTTT. Translation gives CASSDPAGNTGELFF.

This sequence joins TRBV7-7 and TRBJ2-2; D ambiguous. Trimming took 2 bases from V and 0 from J, leaving 10 bases between them. CDR1 SSHAT and CDR2 FNYEAQ come from the germline V gene (reference sequence). The length of the CDR3 is 16 residues. The CDR3 DNA sequence: TGTGCCAGCAGCTTATTTCCTCCTACGAACACCGGGGAGCTGTTTTTT. Translating it yields CASSLFPPTNTGELFF.

The rearrangement uses TRBV4-3 and TRBJ2-1; 8 bases are shared with TRBD1. Trimming at V came to 2 bases and at J to 2 bases, leaving 2 bases not matched to a gene. CDR1 LGHNA and CDR2 YSLEER come from the germline V gene. The CDR3 consists of 15 residues. The CDR3 here is CASSQQQGAYNEQFF. CDR3 DNA: TGCGCCAGCAGCCAACAACAGGGGGCCTACAATGAGCAGTTCTTC.

The chain employs TRBV6-4 and TRBJ2-1, with D possibly being TRBD1 or TRBD2 (7 bases each). CDR3 length: 15 amino acids. Looked up from germline, CDR1 is MRHNA and CDR2 is SNTAGT. The V end lost 6 bases, the J end lost 6 bases, and 18 bases lay between the germline ends. This CDR3 reads CASSPGEGAGNEQFF. DNA for the CDR3: TGTGCCAGCAGCCCCGGGGAGGGGGCTGGCAATGAGCAGTTCTTC.

The chain employs TRBV27 and TRBJ1-2; D is perhaps TRBD1 (5 bases). Trimming stripped 2 bases from V and 5 bases from J, with 15 bases between. The CDR3 sequence is 15 residues long. Germline V gene sequence: CDR1 MNHEY, CDR2 SMNVEV (reference sequence). CDR3 in DNA: TGTGCCAGCAGTTTAGGTGGGGGTCCTCTTTATGGCTACACCTTC. As protein: CASSLGGGPLYGYTF.

In nucleotides, the CDR3 is TGTGCTAGTGGTTTGGTACTTCCCAGGGGGAACACTGAAGCTTTCTTT. Its translation is CASGLVLPRGNTEAFF. This chain connects TRBV12-5 to TRBJ1-1; the D gene is possibly TRBD1 (6 bases). V dropped 0 bases and J dropped 1 base, with 12 bases sitting between them. The CDR3 contains 16 residues. CDR1 is LGHNT, CDR2 FRNRAP, per germline. Based on the CDR3 plus reference TRBV12-5 and TRBJ1-1, the full variable domain is DARVTQTPRHKVTEMGQEVTMRCQPILGHNTVFWYRQTMMQGLELLAYFRNRAPLDDSGMPKDRFSAEMPDATLATLKIQPSEPRDSAVYFCASGLVLPRGNTEAFFGQGTRLTVV.

The CDR3 DNA reads TGCGCCAGCAGCGGTTCGGAATCTGGGGCCAACGTCCTGACTTTC. Protein product: CASSGSESGANVLTF. The V gene is TRBV10-1, the J gene TRBJ2-6, with unresolved D. This CDR3 is built from 15 residues. Germline V gives CDR1 WNHNN, CDR2 SYGVQD (reference sequence). V was shortened by 6 bases and J by 1 base, with 10 bases between the two germline ends.

The J gene is TRBJ2-7, the V gene TRBV2; 9 bases are a match to TRBD1. J gave up 2 bases and V 1 base, and 3 bases lay outside the gene matches. The CDR3 runs to 15 residues. CDR1 SNHLY and CDR2 FYNNEI come from the germline V gene. CDR3 in DNA: TGTGCCAGCAGTGAAGGGGGACAGGGCACCTACGAGCAGTACTTC. Its protein product is CASSEGGQGTYEQYF.

This chain links TRBV10-3 with TRBJ1-2, with 7 bases fitting TRBD1. Unmatched junction bases numbered 7, after V lost 10 bases and J lost 2 bases. The CDR3 runs 13 residues. Per germline, CDR1 ENHRY and CDR2 SYGVKD. CDR3 amino acids: CATQGRMNYGYTF. DNA of the CDR3: TGTGCCACACAGGGGAGGATGAACTATGGCTACACCTTC.

This chain uses TRBV9 with TRBJ2-5, with D perhaps TRBD1 (6 bases). The germline gives CDR1 SGDLS, CDR2 YYNGEE. This CDR3 spans 16 amino acids. V was cut by 0 bases and J by 5 bases, with 17 bases left in between. Here the CDR3 reads CASSVGGVGGMETQYF. In nucleotides, the CDR3 is TGTGCCAGCAGCGTAGGAGGTGTAGGGGGAATGGAGACCCAGTACTTC.

The chain couples TRBV5-1 to TRBJ2-1, with a weak D call TRBD1 (6 bases). The CDR3 totals 14 residues. V lost 4 bases and J 5 bases, leaving 13 bases between the germline ends. Germline V gene sequence: CDR1 SGHRS, CDR2 YFSETQ. Here the CDR3 DNA reads TGCGCCAGCAGCGGGGGCCAGAAACACAATGAGCAGTTCTTC. Amino acids: CASSGGQKHNEQFF.

The V and J genes are TRBV27 and TRBJ2-1; the match to TRBD1 covers 10 bases. Germline V CDR1 and CDR2: MNHEY, SMNVEV (reference sequence). The CDR3 has 15 amino acids. Losses at the gene ends were 1 base for V and 8 bases for J; bases not matched to a gene: 5. CDR3 in amino acids: CASSLYETGGYEQFF. As DNA, the CDR3 is TGTGCCAGCAGTTTATATGAGACAGGGGGCTATGAGCAGTTCTTC.

The chain carries TRBV6-5 and TRBJ2-1; weak D call: TRBD2 (5 bases). The germline V and J ends were trimmed by 6 bases and 5 bases, with 17 bases remaining between them. Germline V gives CDR1 MNHEY, CDR2 SVGAGI. The CDR3 contains 15 residues. CDR3 DNA: TGTGCCAGCAGCCCGGGGTGGCACCTAGACAATGAGCAGTTCTTC. Protein product: CASSPGWHLDNEQFF.

The count of this clone is one. Other DNA sequences of this sample code for an identical CDR3. This chain links TRBV7-9 with TRBJ1-4; D perhaps matches TRBD1 (6 bases). Trimming removed 0 bases at V and 8 bases at J, with 10 bases between. CDR3 length: 14 residues. The V gene's germline CDR1 is SEHNR and CDR2 FQNEAQ (reference sequence). This CDR3 reads CASSLAGGEEKLFF. The CDR3 nucleotides read TGTGCCAGCAGCTTAGCAGGGGGAGAGGAAAAACTGTTTTTT.

The J gene is TRBJ2-7, the V gene TRBV7-8, with D possibly matching TRBD2 (6 bases). The germline gives CDR1 SGHVS, CDR2 FQNEAQ. This CDR3 spans 17 amino acids. Deletions cut 1 base from V and 0 bases from J, with 16 bases between. CDR3 residues: CASSLVGRGRSSYEQYF. The CDR3 nucleotides read TGTGCCAGCAGCTTAGTCGGTCGGGGGAGGAGCTCCTACGAGCAGTACTTC.

This chain links TRBV19 with TRBJ2-7; TRBD2 aligns across 11 bases. The germline V gene encodes CDR1 LNHDA and CDR2 SQIVND (reference sequence). This CDR3 is 19 amino acids long. V gave up 5 bases and J gave up 2 bases; unmatched junction bases: 17. DNA for the CDR3: TGTGCCAGTAGTCTACGACTAGCGGGACTCGTCACCCCCGCCTACGAGCAGTACTTC. The encoded protein is CASSLRLAGLVTPAYEQYF.

This chain uses TRBV27 with TRBJ1-1, with 8 bases identical to TRBD1. V lost 2 bases, J lost 8 bases, and 7 bases stayed unmatched. CDR1 and CDR2 (germline): MNHEY, SMNVEV (reference sequence). The CDR3 is 14 residues long. DNA for the CDR3: TGTGCCAGCAGTTTAAACCCCGGGACAGGAGAAGCTTTCTTT. It yields the protein CASSLNPGTGEAFF.

This clone has just a few counts. The DNA for the CDR3 is TGTGCCAGCAGTTACGAAGCAGGGGGTTCCTACGAGCAGTACTTC. Amino acid sequence: CASSYEAGGSYEQYF. This chain links TRBV7-8 with TRBJ2-7; 7 bases map to TRBD1. Germline CDR1 and CDR2: SGHVS and FQNEAQ. Unmatched junction bases numbered 9, after V lost 6 bases and J lost 1 base. The CDR3 spans 15 residues. Full variable domain (remainder filled in from reference TRBV7-8 and TRBJ2-7): GAGVSQSPRYKVAKRGQDVALRCDPISGHVSLFWYQQALGQGPEFLTYFQNEAQLDKSGLPSDRFFAERPEGSVSTLKIQRTQQEDSAVYLCASSYEAGGSYEQYFGPGTRLTVT.

The chain uses TRBV6-5 and TRBJ2-7; 8 positions match TRBD1. The germline CDR1 and CDR2 sequences are MNHEY and SVGAGI. V shed 10 bases and J 4 bases; nucleotides not matched to a gene: 12. The CDR3 covers 14 residues. Here the CDR3 DNA reads TGTGCCACCCGTCATGGGACAGGACCTTACGAGCAGTACTTC. It encodes CATRHGTGPYEQYF.

The chain has TRBV27 and TRBJ2-7, with unresolved D. The germline V gene has CDR1 MNHEY and CDR2 SMNVEV (reference sequence). Trimming took off 6 bases at V and 2 bases at J, with 11 bases between the two ends. There are 13 residues in the CDR3. Here the CDR3 DNA reads TGTGCCAGCAGGCAGGCGGCGGCCTACGAGCAGTACTTC. Protein sequence: CASRQAAAYEQYF.

The chain uses TRBV6-5 and TRBJ1-2; D possibly corresponds to TRBD1 (5 bases). Germline values: CDR1 MNHEY, CDR2 SVGAGI. The CDR3 spans 13 residues. Trimming cost V 7 bases and J 7 bases, with 16 bases left between them. The CDR3 region has the DNA TGTGCCAGCAAAACCGGGCCCCAGGGTGGCTACACCTTC. Residues: CASKTGPQGGYTF.

The chain recombines TRBV5-1 with TRBJ2-3; the match to TRBD2 covers 9 bases. This CDR3 is 17 amino acids long. Looked up from germline, CDR1 is SGHRS and CDR2 is YFSETQ. After removal of 1 base from V and 0 bases from J, the junction contained 6 bases not matched to a gene. CDR3 sequence reads: CASSLPLAGKSTDTQYF. The DNA for the CDR3 is TGCGCCAGCAGCTTGCCTCTAGCGGGAAAAAGCACAGATACGCAGTATTTT.

The rearrangement joins TRBV2 to TRBJ2-5; the D gene is possibly TRBD1 (6 bases). The CDR3 runs to 13 residues. With 6 bases removed from V and 5 bases from J, the gap between germline ends came to 13 bases. The V gene's germline CDR1 is SNHLY and CDR2 FYNNEI. CDR3 in amino acids: CASRGHGTETQYF. In DNA, the CDR3 is TGTGCCAGCAGGGGACACGGAACGGAGACCCAGTACTTC.

The J gene is TRBJ1-1, the V gene TRBV20-1; D not resolved. The CDR3 extends over 11 amino acids. Trimming cost V 4 bases and J 1 base, with 4 bases left between them. The germline gives CDR1 DFQATT, CDR2 SNEGSKA (reference sequence). The CDR3 nucleotides are TGCAGTGCTACGGCGAACACTGAAGCTTTCTTT. Protein product: CSATANTEAFF.

This chain joins TRBV11-3 and TRBJ2-1; D is unclear. V dropped 5 bases and J dropped 8 bases, with 10 bases sitting between them. The CDR3 sequence is 12 residues long. Germline CDR1 SGHNT, CDR2 YENEEA. In nucleotides, the CDR3 is TGTGCCAGCAGCCTACGTCCGGATGAGCAGTTCTTC. Its protein is CASSLRPDEQFF.

The chain links TRBV6-4 to TRBJ2-1, with no clear D. Germline V gene data show CDR1 as MRHNA and CDR2 as SNTAGT. Trimming cost V 2 bases and J 5 bases, with 7 bases left between them. This CDR3 has 13 amino acids. CDR3 nucleotides: TGTGCCAGCAGTGACGAAATCCACAATGAGCAGTTCTTC. Translation: CASSDEIHNEQFF.

The rearrangement uses TRBV7-2 and TRBJ2-7; D is uncertain. V was cut by 1 base and J by 3 bases, with 7 bases left in between. Germline CDR1 SGHTA, CDR2 FQGNSA. CDR3 size: 13 residues. CDR3 region: CASSLVHLYEQYF. CDR3 nucleotides: TGTGCCAGCAGCTTAGTACACCTCTACGAGCAGTACTTC.